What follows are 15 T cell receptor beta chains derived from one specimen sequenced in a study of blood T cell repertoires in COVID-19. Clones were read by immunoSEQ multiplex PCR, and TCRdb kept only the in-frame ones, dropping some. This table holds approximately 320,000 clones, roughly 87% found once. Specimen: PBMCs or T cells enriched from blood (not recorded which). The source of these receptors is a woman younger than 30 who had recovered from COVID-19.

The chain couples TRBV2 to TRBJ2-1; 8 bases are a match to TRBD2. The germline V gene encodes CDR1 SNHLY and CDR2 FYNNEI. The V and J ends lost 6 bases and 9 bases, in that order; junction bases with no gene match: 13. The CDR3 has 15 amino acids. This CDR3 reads CASRVSGGVTGEQFF. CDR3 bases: TGTGCCAGCAGGGTCAGCGGGGGAGTCACGGGTGAGCAGTTCTTC.

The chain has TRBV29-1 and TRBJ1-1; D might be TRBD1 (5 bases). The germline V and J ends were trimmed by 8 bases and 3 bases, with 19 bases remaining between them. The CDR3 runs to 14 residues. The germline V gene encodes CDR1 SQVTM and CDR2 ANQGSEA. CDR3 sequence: CSIRRGNRDTEAFF. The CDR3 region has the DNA TGCAGCATCCGGCGGGGGAACCGGGACACTGAAGCTTTCTTT.

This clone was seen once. The CDR3 region is CASIDGGRGETQYF. In nucleotides, the CDR3 is TGTGCCAGCATCGACGGGGGGCGCGGGGAGACCCAGTACTTC. The chain employs TRBV2 and TRBJ2-5, with D possibly matching TRBD2 (7 bases). Germline V gene lookup returns CDR1 SNHLY and CDR2 FYNNEI. The CDR3 covers 14 residues. Trimming cost V 7 bases and J 5 bases, with 17 bases left between them.

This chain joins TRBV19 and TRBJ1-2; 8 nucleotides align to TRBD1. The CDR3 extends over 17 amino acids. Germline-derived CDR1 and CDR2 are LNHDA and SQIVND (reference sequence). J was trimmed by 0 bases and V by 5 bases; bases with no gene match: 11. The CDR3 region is CASSLRTGSLSNYGYTF. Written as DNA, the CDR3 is TGTGCCAGTAGTCTACGGACAGGGTCCCTCTCTAACTATGGCTACACCTTC. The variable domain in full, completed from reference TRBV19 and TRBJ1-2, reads DGGITQSPKYLFRKEGQNVTLSCEQNLNHDAMYWYRQDPGQGLRLIYYSQIVNDFQKGDIAEGYSVSREKKESFPLTVTSAQKNPTAFYLCASSLRTGSLSNYGYTFGSGTRLTVV.

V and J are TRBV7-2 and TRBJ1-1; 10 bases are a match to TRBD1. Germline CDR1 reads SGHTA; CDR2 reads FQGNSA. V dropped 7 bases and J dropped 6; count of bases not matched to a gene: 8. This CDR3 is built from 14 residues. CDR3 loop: CASNRDRGRPEAFF. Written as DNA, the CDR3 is TGTGCCAGCAACCGGGACAGGGGTCGGCCTGAAGCTTTCTTT.

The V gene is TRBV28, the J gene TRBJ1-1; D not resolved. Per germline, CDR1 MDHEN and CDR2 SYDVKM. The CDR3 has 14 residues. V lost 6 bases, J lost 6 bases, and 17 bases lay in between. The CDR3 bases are TGTGCCAGCAGGTCTGGTGAGGGAATCTCTGAAGCTTTCTTT. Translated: CASRSGEGISEAFF.

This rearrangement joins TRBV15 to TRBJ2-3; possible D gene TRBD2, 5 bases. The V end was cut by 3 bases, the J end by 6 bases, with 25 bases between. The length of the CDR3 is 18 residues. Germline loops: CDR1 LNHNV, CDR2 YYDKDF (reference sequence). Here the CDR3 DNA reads TGTGCCACCAGCAGCTGGGTAGGTAGCGTCACTAGTTGGGATACGCAGTATTTT. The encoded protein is CATSSWVGSVTSWDTQYF. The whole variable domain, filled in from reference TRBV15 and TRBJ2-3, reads DAMVIQNPRYQVTQFGKPVTLSCSQTLNHNVMYWYQQKSSQAPKLLFHYYDKDFNNEADTPDNFQSRRPNTSFCFLDIRSPGLGDTAMYLCATSSWVGSVTSWDTQYFGPGTRLTVL.

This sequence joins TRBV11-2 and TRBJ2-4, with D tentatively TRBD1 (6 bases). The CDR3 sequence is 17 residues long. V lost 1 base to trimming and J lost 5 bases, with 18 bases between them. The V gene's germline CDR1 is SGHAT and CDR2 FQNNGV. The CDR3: CASSLGSGAPFENIQYF. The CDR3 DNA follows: TGTGCCAGCAGCTTAGGGTCAGGGGCCCCCTTTGAAAACATTCAGTACTTC.

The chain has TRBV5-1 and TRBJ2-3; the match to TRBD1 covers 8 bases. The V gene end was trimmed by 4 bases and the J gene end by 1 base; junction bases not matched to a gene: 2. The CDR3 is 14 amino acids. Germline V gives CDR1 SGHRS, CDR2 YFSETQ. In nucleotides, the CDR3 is TGCGCCAGCAGCGAGGGACAGGGCACAGATACGCAGTATTTT. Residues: CASSEGQGTDTQYF.

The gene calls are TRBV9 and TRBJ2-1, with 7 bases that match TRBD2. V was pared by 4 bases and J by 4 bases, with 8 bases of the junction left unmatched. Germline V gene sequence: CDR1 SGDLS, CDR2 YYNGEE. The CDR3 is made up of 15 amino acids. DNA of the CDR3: TGTGCCAGCAGCCCACGGGGGGATGTATACAATGAGCAGTTCTTC. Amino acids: CASSPRGDVYNEQFF.

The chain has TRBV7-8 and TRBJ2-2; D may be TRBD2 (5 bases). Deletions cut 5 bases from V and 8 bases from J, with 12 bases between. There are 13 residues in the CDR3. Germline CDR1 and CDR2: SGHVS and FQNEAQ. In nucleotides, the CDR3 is TGTGCCAGCAGCCCTAGCCTCAGAGGGGAGCTGTTTTTT. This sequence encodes CASSPSLRGELFF.

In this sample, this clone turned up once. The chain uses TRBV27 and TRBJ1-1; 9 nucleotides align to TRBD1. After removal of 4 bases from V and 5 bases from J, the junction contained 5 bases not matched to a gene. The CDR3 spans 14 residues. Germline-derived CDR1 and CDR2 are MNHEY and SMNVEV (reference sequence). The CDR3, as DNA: TGTGCCAGCAGTTCTGGACAGGGGAGAACTGAAGCTTTCTTT. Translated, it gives CASSSGQGRTEAFF.

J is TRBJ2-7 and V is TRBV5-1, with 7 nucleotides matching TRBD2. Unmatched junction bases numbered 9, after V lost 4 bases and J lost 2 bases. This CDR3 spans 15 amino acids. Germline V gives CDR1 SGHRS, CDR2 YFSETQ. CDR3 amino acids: CASSPGRSGAYEQYF. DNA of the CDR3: TGCGCCAGCAGCCCCGGGAGAAGCGGGGCCTACGAGCAGTACTTC. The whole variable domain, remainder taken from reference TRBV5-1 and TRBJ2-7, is KAGVTQTPRYLIKTRGQQVTLSCSPISGHRSVSWYQQTPGQGLQFLFEYFSETQRNKGNFPGRFSGRQFSNSRSEMNVSTLELGDSALYLCASSPGRSGAYEQYFGPGTRLTVT.

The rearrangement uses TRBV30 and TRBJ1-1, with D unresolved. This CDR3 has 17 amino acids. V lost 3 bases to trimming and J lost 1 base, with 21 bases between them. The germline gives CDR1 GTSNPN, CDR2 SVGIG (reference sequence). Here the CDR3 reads CAWRSAVIGGKNTEAFF. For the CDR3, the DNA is TGTGCCTGGAGATCAGCGGTAATAGGTGGAAAGAACACTGAAGCTTTCTTT.

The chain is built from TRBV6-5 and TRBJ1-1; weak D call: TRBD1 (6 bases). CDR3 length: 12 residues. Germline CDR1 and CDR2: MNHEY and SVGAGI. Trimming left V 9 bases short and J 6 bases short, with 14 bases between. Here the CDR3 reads CASKQQGPEAFF. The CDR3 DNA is TGTGCCAGTAAACAACAGGGCCCTGAAGCTTTCTTT.